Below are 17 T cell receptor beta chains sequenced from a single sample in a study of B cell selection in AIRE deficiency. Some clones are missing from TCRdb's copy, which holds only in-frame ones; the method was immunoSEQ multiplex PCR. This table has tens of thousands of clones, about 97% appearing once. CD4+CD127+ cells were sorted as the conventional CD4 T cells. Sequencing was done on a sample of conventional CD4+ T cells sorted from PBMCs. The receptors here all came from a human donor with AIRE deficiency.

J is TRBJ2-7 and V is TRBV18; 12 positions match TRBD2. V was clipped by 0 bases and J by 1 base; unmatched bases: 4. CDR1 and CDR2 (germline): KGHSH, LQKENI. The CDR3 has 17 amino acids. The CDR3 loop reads CASSPPLGLAGSYEQYF. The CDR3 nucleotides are TGTGCCAGCTCACCACCCCTTGGACTAGCGGGATCCTACGAGCAGTACTTC.

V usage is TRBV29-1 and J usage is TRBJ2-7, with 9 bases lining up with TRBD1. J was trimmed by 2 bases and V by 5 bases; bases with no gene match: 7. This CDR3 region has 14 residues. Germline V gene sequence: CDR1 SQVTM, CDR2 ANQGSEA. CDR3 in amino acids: CSVSGQGKTYEQYF. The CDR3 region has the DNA TGCAGCGTTTCGGGACAGGGAAAAACCTACGAGCAGTACTTC.

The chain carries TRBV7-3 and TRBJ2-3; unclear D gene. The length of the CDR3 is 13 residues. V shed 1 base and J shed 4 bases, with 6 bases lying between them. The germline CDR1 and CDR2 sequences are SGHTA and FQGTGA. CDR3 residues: CASSLNQADTQYF. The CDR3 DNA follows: TGTGCCAGCAGCTTAAATCAGGCAGATACGCAGTATTTT.

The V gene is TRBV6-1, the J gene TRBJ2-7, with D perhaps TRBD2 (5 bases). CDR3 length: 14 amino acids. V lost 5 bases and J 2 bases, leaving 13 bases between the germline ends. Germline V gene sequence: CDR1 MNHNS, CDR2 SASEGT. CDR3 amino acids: CASSYSGEPYEQYF. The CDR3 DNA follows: TGTGCCAGCAGTTATTCCGGGGAGCCCTACGAGCAGTACTTC.

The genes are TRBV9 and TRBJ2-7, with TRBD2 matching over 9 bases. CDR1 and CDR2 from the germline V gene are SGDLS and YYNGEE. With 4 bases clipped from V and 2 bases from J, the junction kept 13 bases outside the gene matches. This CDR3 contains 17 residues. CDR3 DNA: TGTGCCAGCAGCCCTCTACGTAATAGCGGGAGACCCTACGAGCAGTACTTC. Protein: CASSPLRNSGRPYEQYF.

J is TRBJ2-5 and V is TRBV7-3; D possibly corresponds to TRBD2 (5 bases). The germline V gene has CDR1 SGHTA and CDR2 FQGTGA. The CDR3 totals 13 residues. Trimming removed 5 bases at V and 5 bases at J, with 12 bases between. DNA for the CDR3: TGTGCCAGCAGCCACGGGGAAAGGGAGACCCAGTACTTC. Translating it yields CASSHGERETQYF.

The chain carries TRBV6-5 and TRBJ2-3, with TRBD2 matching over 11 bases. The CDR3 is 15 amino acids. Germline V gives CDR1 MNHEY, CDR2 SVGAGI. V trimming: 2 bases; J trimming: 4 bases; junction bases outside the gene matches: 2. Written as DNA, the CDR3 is TGTGCCAGCAGTTACCTTAGCGGGAGGGCAGATACGCAGTATTTT. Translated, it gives CASSYLSGRADTQYF.

CDR3 region: CASSPIFRDRVFNQPQHF. For the CDR3, the DNA is TGTGCCAGCAGTCCAATTTTTAGGGACAGGGTTTTCAATCAGCCCCAGCATTTT. The V and J genes are TRBV28 and TRBJ1-5, with 9 bases matching TRBD1. The CDR3 has 18 amino acids. Germline trimming cut 5 bases from V and 3 bases from J; bases unmatched to any gene: 14. CDR1 is MDHEN and CDR2 is SYDVKM in the germline V gene.

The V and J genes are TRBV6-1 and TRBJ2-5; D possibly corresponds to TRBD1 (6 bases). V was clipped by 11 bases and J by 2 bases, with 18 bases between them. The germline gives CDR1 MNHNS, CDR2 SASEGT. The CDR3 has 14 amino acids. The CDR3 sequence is CAAIVGAGQETQYF. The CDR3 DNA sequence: TGTGCCGCTATCGTGGGGGCTGGTCAAGAGACCCAGTACTTC.

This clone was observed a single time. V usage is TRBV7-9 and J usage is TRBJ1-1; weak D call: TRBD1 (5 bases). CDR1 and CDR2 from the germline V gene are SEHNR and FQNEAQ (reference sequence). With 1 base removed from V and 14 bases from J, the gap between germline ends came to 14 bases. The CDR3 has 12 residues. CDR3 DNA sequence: TGTGCCAGCAGCTTAGATGCGGGGCCCACCTTCTTT. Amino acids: CASSLDAGPTFF.

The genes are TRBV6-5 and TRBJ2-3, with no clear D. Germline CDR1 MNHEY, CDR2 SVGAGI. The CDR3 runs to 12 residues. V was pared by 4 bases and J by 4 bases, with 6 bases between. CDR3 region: CASSSTADTQYF. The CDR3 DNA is TGTGCCAGCAGTTCCACAGCAGATACGCAGTATTTT.

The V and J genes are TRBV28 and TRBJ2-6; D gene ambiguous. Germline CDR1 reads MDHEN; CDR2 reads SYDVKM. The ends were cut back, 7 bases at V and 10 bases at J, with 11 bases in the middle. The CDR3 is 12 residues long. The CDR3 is CASKSLPNVLTF. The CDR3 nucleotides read TGTGCCAGCAAAAGTTTGCCTAACGTCCTGACTTTC. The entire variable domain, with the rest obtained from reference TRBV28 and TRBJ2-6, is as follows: DVKVTQSSRYLVKRTGEKVFLECVQDMDHENMFWYRQDPGLGLRLIYFSYDVKMKEKGDIPEGYSVSREKKERFSLILESASTNQTSMYLCASKSLPNVLTFGAGSRLTVL.

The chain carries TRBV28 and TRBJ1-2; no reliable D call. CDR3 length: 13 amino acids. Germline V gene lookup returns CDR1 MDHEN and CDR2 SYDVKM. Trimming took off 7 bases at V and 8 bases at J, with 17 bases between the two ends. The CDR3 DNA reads TGTGCCAGCACCCTCCTCTCGACGGAGGGCTACACCTTC. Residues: CASTLLSTEGYTF.

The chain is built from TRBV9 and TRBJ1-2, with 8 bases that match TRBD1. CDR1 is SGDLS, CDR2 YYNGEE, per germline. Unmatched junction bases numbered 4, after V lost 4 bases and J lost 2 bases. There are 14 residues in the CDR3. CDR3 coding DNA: TGTGCCAGCAGCCCGAGACAGGGGAACTATGGCTACACCTTC. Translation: CASSPRQGNYGYTF.

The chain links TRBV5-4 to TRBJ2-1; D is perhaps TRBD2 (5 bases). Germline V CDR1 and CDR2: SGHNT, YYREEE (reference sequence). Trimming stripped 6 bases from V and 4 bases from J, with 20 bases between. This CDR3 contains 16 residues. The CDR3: CASTPPPAEWYNEQFF. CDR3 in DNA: TGTGCCAGCACCCCACCCCCAGCGGAATGGTACAATGAGCAGTTCTTC. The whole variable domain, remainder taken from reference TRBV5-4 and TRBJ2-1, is ETGVTQSPTHLIKTRGQQVTLRCSSQSGHNTVSWYQQALGQGPQFIFQYYREEENGRGNFPPRFSGLQFPNYSSELNVNALELDDSALYLCASTPPPAEWYNEQFFGPGTRLTVL.

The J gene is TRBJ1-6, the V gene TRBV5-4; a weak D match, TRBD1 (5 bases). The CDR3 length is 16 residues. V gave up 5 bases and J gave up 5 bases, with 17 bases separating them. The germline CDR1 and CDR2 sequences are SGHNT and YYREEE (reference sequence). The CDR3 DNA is TGTGCCAGCAGGTCTACCGGGACGGATAATAATTCACCCCTCCACTTT. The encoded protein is CASRSTGTDNNSPLHF.

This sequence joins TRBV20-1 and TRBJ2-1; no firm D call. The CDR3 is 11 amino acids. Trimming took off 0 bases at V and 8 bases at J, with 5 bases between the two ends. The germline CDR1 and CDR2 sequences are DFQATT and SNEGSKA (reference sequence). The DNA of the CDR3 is TGCAGTGCTAGAGACGTGGATGAGCAGTTCTTC. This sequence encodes CSARDVDEQFF.